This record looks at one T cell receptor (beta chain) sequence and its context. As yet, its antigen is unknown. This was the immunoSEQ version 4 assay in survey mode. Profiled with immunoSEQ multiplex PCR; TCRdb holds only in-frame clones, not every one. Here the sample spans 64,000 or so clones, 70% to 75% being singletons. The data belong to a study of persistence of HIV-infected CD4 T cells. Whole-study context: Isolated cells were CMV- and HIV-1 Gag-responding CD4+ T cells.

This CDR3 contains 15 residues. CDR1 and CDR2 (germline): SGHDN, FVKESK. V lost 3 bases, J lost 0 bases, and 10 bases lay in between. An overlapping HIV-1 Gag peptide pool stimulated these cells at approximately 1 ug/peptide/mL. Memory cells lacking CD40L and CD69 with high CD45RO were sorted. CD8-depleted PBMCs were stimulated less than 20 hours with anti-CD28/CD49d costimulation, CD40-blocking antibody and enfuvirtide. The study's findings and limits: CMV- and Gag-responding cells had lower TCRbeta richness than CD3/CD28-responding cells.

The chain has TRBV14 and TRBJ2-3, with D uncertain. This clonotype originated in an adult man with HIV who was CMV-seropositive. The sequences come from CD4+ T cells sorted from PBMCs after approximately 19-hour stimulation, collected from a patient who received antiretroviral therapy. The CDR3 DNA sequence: TGTGCCAGCAGCCAGGGCCTTAGTAGCACAGATACGCAGTATTTT. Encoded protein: CASSQGLSSTDTQYF.